The clone carrying this T cell receptor beta chain was recorded only once. Antigen specificity is unknown. The CDR3 consists of 12 residues. The germline CDR1 and CDR2 sequences are SGHKS and YYEKEE (reference sequence). Trimming took 0 bases from V and 7 from J, leaving 7 bases between them. This entry is derived from a study of cytomegalovirus exposure and HLA in healthy donors. Notes on the study in general: It was assumed in the presence/absence analyses that sequencing depth was roughly uniform across donors. Most CMV-associated TCR beta chains were later found to appear HLA-restricted.

The study ran its PCR with 60 Vbeta and 13 Jbeta primers. Sequencing used immunoSEQ multiplex PCR; TCRdb keeps in-frame clones, though not all of them. The table includes 100,000 to 150,000 clones, roughly four fifths detected once. The chain is built from TRBV5-5 and TRBJ1-1, with D hard to call. The sample consisted of PBMCs. The origin of this receptor is a woman in her thirties or forties in good health and CMV-seronegative. The CDR3 region has the DNA TGTGCCAGCAGCTTGGTACAGTATGAAGCTTTCTTT. Translation gives CASSLVQYEAFF. Based on the CDR3 plus reference TRBV5-5 and TRBJ1-1, the full variable domain is DAGVTQSPTHLIKTRGQQVTLRCSPISGHKSVSWYQQVLGQGPQFIFQYYEKEERGRGNFPDRFSARQFPNYSSELNVNALLLGDSALYLCASSLVQYEAFFGQGTRLTVV.